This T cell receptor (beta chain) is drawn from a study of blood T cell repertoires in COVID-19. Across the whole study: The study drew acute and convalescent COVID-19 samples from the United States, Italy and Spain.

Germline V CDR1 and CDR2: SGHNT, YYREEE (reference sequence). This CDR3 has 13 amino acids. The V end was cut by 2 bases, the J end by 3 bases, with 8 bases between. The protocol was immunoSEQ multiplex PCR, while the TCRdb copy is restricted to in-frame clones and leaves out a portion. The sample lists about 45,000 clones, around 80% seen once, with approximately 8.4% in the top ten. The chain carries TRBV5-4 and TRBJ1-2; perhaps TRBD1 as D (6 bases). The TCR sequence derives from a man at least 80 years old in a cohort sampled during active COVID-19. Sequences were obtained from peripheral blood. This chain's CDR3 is CASSFGQHYGYTF. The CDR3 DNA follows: TGTGCCAGCAGCTTCGGACAGCACTATGGCTACACCTTC. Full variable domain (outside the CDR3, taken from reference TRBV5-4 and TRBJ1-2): ETGVTQSPTHLIKTRGQQVTLRCSSQSGHNTVSWYQQALGQGPQFIFQYYREEENGRGNFPPRFSGLQFPNYSSELNVNALELDDSALYLCASSFGQHYGYTFGSGTRLTVV.